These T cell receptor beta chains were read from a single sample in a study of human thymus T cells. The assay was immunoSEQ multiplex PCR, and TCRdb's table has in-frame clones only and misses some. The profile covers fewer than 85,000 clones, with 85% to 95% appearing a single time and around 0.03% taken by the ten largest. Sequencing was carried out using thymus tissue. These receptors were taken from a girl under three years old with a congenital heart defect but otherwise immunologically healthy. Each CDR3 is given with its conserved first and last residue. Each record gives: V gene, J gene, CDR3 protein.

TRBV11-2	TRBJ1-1	CASSPYDGWDSMNTEAFF
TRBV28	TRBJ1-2	CASSPPGYGYTF
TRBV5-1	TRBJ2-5	CASSFGAGGQETQYF
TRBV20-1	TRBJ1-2	CSASYKIF
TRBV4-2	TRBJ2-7	CASSQDGAGGPFLYYEQYF
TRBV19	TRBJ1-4	CASSIGVGFGEKLFF
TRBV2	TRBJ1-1	CASRSKTGVKGDTEAFF
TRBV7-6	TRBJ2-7	CASSKGQFSSYEQYF
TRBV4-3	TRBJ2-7	CASSYLAGGLYEQYF
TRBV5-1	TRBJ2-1	CASSSQDNEQFF
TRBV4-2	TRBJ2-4	CASSPRRTSIGKGKNIQYF
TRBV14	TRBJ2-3	CASSPRNTSSTDTQYF
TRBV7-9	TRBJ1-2	CASSPGTGTYGYTF
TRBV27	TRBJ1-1	CASSLFPDRMGMNTEAFF
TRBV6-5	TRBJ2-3	CASRGNDHTQYF
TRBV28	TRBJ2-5	CASSFGGKGQETQYF
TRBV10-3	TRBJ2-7	CAISRRGEGLGSPYEQYF
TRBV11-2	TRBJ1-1	CASSPENTEAFF
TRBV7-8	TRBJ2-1	CASSLRYGGGLSNEQFF
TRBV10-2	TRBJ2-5	CASSDPEAQYF
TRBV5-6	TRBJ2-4	CASSFQGDKNIQYF
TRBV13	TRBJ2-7	CASSNGQFDEQYF
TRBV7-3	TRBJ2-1	CASSQTREQFF
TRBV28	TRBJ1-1	CTSSSDRGKNTEAFF
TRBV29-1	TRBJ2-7	CSVVGRTYEQYF
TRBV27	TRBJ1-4	CASSSSLRKKLFF
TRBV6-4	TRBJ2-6	CASSRQGASPSSGANVLTF